This T cell receptor (beta chain) was obtained from a study of blood T cell repertoires in COVID-19. Study background: Acute and convalescent COVID-19 samples came from the United States, Italy and Spain. PBMCs, B-cell-depleted T cells, or T cells were the source of the cDNA or gDNA that made up the material.

The CDR3 sequence is 11 residues long. Germline CDR1 and CDR2: SNHLY and FYNNEI. Trimming took 11 bases from V and 8 from J, leaving 15 bases between them. Study processing details: Cell counts per sample came from amplifying reference gene primers. TCRdb keeps only in-frame clones here, not all; method: immunoSEQ multiplex PCR. V, J and clone size are those of that table, while D and trimming were read from the DNA. This table has a few hundred thousand clones, about 88% appearing once. The sequenced material came from peripheral blood. The J gene is TRBJ1-2, the V gene TRBV2; possibly TRBD1 for D (5 bases). This receptor was taken from a middle-aged woman who had recovered from COVID-19. CDR3 DNA: TGTGCCGGACGGAGGGGCGGCGGCTACACCTTC. It encodes CAGRRGGGYTF.